These 6 T cell receptor beta chains were sequenced from one sample in a study of T cell repertoires in cytomegalovirus infection. Using its own MiXCR run on the reads, TCRdb lists one record per CDR3 protein. Seen here are just over 150,000 distinct CDR3 sequences, around a quarter observed once, and the top ten hold approximately 11%. The sequenced sample was PBMCs. These receptor sequences come from a human donor in good health (CMV status not recorded). Some clones in this sample may be carry-over from other donors' samples.

The CDR3, as DNA: TGCGCCAGCAGCCAAGTCGGGGTTAAGGCCACTGAAGCTTTCTTT. Its protein is CASSQVGVKATEAFF. This rearrangement joins TRBV4-1 to TRBJ1-1; D gene unclear. Looked up from germline, CDR1 is MGHRA and CDR2 is YSYEKL. The V end lost 1 base, the J end lost 4 bases, and 13 bases lay between the germline ends. CDR3 length: 15 amino acids.

This clonotype has more than one count but fewer than ten. The chain carries TRBV2 and TRBJ2-6, with a possible D match to TRBD2 (5 bases). The CDR3 spans 16 residues. Trimming took off 3 bases at V and 2 bases at J, with 11 bases between the two ends. CDR1 and CDR2 (germline): SNHLY, FYNNEI. The CDR3 DNA sequence: TGTGCCAGCAGTGACCGGGGTTTGGCTGGGGCCAACGTCCTGACTTTC. Translating it yields CASSDRGLAGANVLTF.

Remarks on this clonotype: It may be a read error: a sequence one base away is much more abundant. The V call is TRBV5-5, the J call TRBJ1-5; no definite D call. The CDR3 is made up of 15 amino acids. Between the trimmed V and J ends, which lost 4 bases and 2 bases, there was a span of 13 bases. Germline V CDR1 and CDR2: SGHKS, YYEKEE (reference sequence). CDR3 region: CASSIRSGGNQPQHF. The CDR3 DNA is TGTGCCAGCAGCATCCGGTCCGGGGGCAATCAGCCCCAGCATTTT.

This clonotype was counted a few times. This sequence joins TRBV28 and TRBJ1-2; D is unclear. CDR1 is MDHEN, CDR2 SYDVKM, per germline. Deletions cut 6 bases from V and 8 bases from J, with 10 bases between. The CDR3 consists of 11 residues. The chain's CDR3 is CASSDRWGYTF. The CDR3 DNA reads as TGTGCCAGCAGCGATCGGTGGGGCTACACCTTC.

The chain carries TRBV4-2 and TRBJ2-2; D is undetermined. The ends were cut back, 1 base at V and 6 bases at J, with 6 bases in the middle. The CDR3 extends over 13 amino acids. Per the germline V gene, CDR1 is LGHNA and CDR2 is YNFKEQ. The CDR3 DNA is TGTGCCAGCAGCCAAGCTGAGTCCGGGGAGCTGTTTTTT. As protein: CASSQAESGELFF.

This clonotype appeared a few times. V and J are TRBV4-3 and TRBJ2-5; D ambiguous. Germline CDR1 and CDR2: LGHNA and YSLEER. This CDR3 region has 15 residues. Deletions cut 3 bases from V and 1 base from J, with 12 bases between. The CDR3 is CASSQSGSPQETQYF. CDR3 nucleotides: TGCGCCAGCAGCCAGTCGGGCAGTCCCCAAGAGACCCAGTACTTC.